The present TCR beta chain was sequenced within a study of spatial heterogeneity in lung cancer. Overall study context: Samples were obtained from around 73 donors, all untreated early-stage non-small cell lung cancer patients. PBMC collected at follow-up were sequenced when available, a median of around 25 months after resection.

The CDR3 loop spans 14 amino acids. Germline-derived CDR1 and CDR2 are SGHRS and YFSETQ. Trimming removed 4 bases from V and 0 bases from J, with 10 bases in between. A remark on this clonotype: Its cognate antigen is unknown.

Documented time point: blood at routine non-recurrence follow-up after resection. Whole RNA, which was extracted from tumor, nontumor lung tissue or frozen PBMC, was sequenced without any cell sorting. General observations from the study: At tumor resection, ubiquitous expanded TCRs were detected in blood more often than later.

One entry per CDR3 protein results from TCRdb running MiXCR on the 5' RACE reads. The sample lists nearly 95,000 distinct CDR3 sequences; approximately 19% were seen once. The V gene is TRBV5-1, the J gene TRBJ1-1; D may be TRBD1 (6 bases). The TCR comes from a male donor with early-stage non-small cell lung cancer. The sample here was PBMCs, taken at follow-up. CDR3 loop: CASSLRQVNTEAFF. The DNA for the CDR3 is TGCGCCAGCAGCCTACGACAGGTGAACACTGAAGCTTTCTTT. Filled out from reference TRBV5-1 and TRBJ1-1, the complete variable domain reads KAGVTQTPRYLIKTRGQQVTLSCSPISGHRSVSWYQQTPGQGLQFLFEYFSETQRNKGNFPGRFSGRQFSNSRSEMNVSTLELGDSALYLCASSLRQVNTEAFFGQGTRLTVV.